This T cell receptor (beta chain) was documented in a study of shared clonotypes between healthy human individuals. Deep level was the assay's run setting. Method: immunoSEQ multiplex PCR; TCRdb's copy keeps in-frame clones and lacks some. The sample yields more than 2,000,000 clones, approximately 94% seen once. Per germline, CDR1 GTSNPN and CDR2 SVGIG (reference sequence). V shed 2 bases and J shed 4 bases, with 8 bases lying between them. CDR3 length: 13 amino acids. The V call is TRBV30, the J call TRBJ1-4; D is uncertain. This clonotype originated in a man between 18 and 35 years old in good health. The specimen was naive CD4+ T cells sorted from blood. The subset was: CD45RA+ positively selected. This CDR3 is CAWSPQSNEKLFF. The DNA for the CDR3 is TGTGCCTGGAGTCCACAGAGTAATGAAAAACTGTTTTTT.